This T cell receptor beta chain was sequenced for a study of cytomegalovirus exposure and HLA in healthy donors. Whole-study results and caveats: A highly shared variant cluster was judged a likely technical artifact.

60 Vbeta and 13 Jbeta primers were used in PCR. Here immunoSEQ multiplex PCR was the method, and the copy in TCRdb shows in-frame clones only, minus some. The sample records around 100,000 clones, around four fifths being singletons. The V gene lost 5 bases and the J gene lost 3 bases, with 17 bases spanning the gap. The CDR3 contains 16 residues. Germline values: CDR1 SGHTA, CDR2 FQGTGA. In regard to this clone: The antigen is not known.

The chain links TRBV7-3 to TRBJ2-1; perhaps TRBD2 as D (5 bases). This sequence was found in a middle-aged man in good health and CMV-seronegative. The sample was PBMCs. In nucleotides, the CDR3 is TGTGCCAGCAGCCCCAGGCCGGGAACGGGCTACAATGAGCAGTTCTTC. Its protein product is CASSPRPGTGYNEQFF.